Each of the 14 T cell receptor beta chains below was sequenced from the same sample in a study of T cell responses to AZD1222 COVID-19 vaccine. Using immunoSEQ multiplex PCR, the repertoire was profiled, and TCRdb retains in-frame clones only, with some absent. The profile shows about 140,000 clones, approximately 90% of them singletons. This sample comprised peripheral blood, obtained on day 0 of AZD1222 vaccination. Every receptor here comes from an adult in good health.

The rearrangement uses TRBV6-6 and TRBJ1-5; a weak D match, TRBD1 (5 bases). CDR3 size: 13 residues. V lost 8 bases and J 3 bases, leaving 11 bases between the germline ends. The germline CDR1 and CDR2 sequences are MNHNY and SVGAGI (reference sequence). The CDR3 sequence is CASFGALNQPQHF. The CDR3 DNA follows: TGTGCCAGCTTTGGGGCCCTCAATCAGCCCCAGCATTTT.

The chain is built from TRBV5-6 and TRBJ2-7, with 8 bases fitting TRBD1. Germline assignment: CDR1 SGHDT and CDR2 YYEEEE. The CDR3 consists of 16 residues. Trimming cost V 1 base and J 5 bases; bases outside gene matches: 11. CDR3 nucleotides: TGTGCCAGCAGCTTGTATCGTCGGGACAGGTCCCACGAGCAGTACTTC. Amino acids: CASSLYRRDRSHEQYF. The entire variable domain, with the rest obtained from reference TRBV5-6 and TRBJ2-7, is as follows: DAGVTQSPTHLIKTRGQQVTLRCSPKSGHDTVSWYQQALGQGPQFIFQYYEEEERQRGNFPDRFSGHQFPNYSSELNVNALLLGDSALYLCASSLYRRDRSHEQYFGPGTRLTVT.

Only one count was recorded for this clone. This chain links TRBV6-6 with TRBJ2-1, with TRBD1 identical over 9 bases. V lost 2 bases, J lost 9 bases, and 11 bases stayed unmatched. Looked up from germline, CDR1 is MNHNY and CDR2 is SVGAGI (reference sequence). CDR3 length: 16 residues. CDR3 coding DNA: TGTGCCAGCAGTTACGTGGGACAGGGTAGATGGAGTGAGCAGTTCTTC. It encodes CASSYVGQGRWSEQFF.

The chain recombines TRBV10-3 with TRBJ1-5, with 7 bases matching TRBD1. V shed 0 bases and J 9 bases; nucleotides not matched to a gene: 8. This CDR3 is 15 amino acids long. CDR1 and CDR2 (germline): ENHRY, SYGVKD. CDR3 sequence (DNA): TGTGCCATCAGTGAGTCCTCAGGGGGGGCTTCGCCCCAGCATTTT. Protein product: CAISESSGGASPQHF.

This clone was observed a single time. This chain connects TRBV11-1 to TRBJ2-1; 7 positions match TRBD2. The J segment lost 1 base and the V segment lost 5 bases, leaving 8 bases of the junction unmatched. This CDR3 has 16 residues. Germline-derived CDR1 and CDR2 are SGHAT and FQDESV (reference sequence). CDR3 sequence reads: CASSTGGSSSYNEQFF. CDR3 DNA: TGTGCCAGCAGCACGGGGGGTAGCTCTTCCTACAATGAGCAGTTCTTC.

This chain connects TRBV5-1 to TRBJ2-5; the D is unclear. Germline assignment: CDR1 SGHRS and CDR2 YFSETQ. There are 13 residues in the CDR3. Trimming stripped 1 base from V and 3 bases from J, with 7 bases between. DNA for the CDR3: TGCGCCAGCAGCTTGTTGGTAGAAGAGACCCAGTACTTC. Encoded protein: CASSLLVEETQYF.

The chain recombines TRBV7-9 with TRBJ2-2; 9 bases map to TRBD1. The CDR3 has 16 amino acids. With V trimmed by 5 bases and J by 5 bases, 9 bases remained unmatched. Germline lookup yields CDR1 SEHNR and CDR2 FQNEAQ (reference sequence). The DNA for the CDR3 is TGTGCCAGCAGCCCTATATACAGGGGGCGAACCGGGGAGCTGTTTTTT. Its protein product is CASSPIYRGRTGELFF.

This sequence joins TRBV5-1 and TRBJ1-2, with TRBD1 matching over 7 bases. Unmatched junction bases numbered 12, after V lost 5 bases and J lost 8 bases. The CDR3 is made up of 14 amino acids. Per germline, CDR1 SGHRS and CDR2 YFSETQ. CDR3 DNA: TGCGCCAGCAGTCGGTTGACAGGGATGGCCGGCTACACCTTC. Amino acids: CASSRLTGMAGYTF.

This clone was detected once. This rearrangement joins TRBV21-1 to TRBJ2-3; TRBD2 is the table's D call and was not checked against the DNA. TRBV21-1 is deemed a pseudogene. This CDR3 is 16 amino acids long. This CDR3 is CASSLRTSGSTDTQYF. CDR3 bases: TGTGCCAGCAGCCTCCGGACTAGCGGGAGCACAGATACGCAGTATTTT.

The chain combines TRBV5-8 with TRBJ2-1, with 9 positions matching TRBD2. Germline V gene sequence: CDR1 SGHTS, CDR2 YDEGEE. This CDR3 is built from 11 residues. Trimming cost V 5 bases and J 10 bases; bases outside gene matches: 1. The CDR3 DNA follows: TGTGCCAGCAGTCTAGCGGGGGAGCAGTTCTTC. Protein product: CASSLAGEQFF.

The chain employs TRBV2 and TRBJ1-5; D is perhaps TRBD1 (6 bases). This CDR3 is 13 amino acids long. Trimming took off 6 bases at V and 7 bases at J, with 13 bases between the two ends. Germline V CDR1 and CDR2: SNHLY, FYNNEI. In DNA form, the CDR3 reads TGTGCCAGCAGCGTGGGACACCGGCAGCCCCAGCATTTT. Amino acid sequence: CASSVGHRQPQHF.

This chain links TRBV28 with TRBJ2-6; D remains ambiguous. CDR1 and CDR2 from the germline V gene are MDHEN and SYDVKM. The CDR3 is made up of 14 amino acids. V dropped 6 bases and J dropped 2 bases, with 8 bases sitting between them. This chain's CDR3 is CASRGVPGANVLTF. CDR3 bases: TGTGCCAGCAGGGGCGTCCCTGGGGCCAACGTCCTGACTTTC.

Notes on this clone: Compared with germline, one end of the junction differs, possibly owing to a read error. The CDR3 coding sequence is TGCGCCAGCAGCCAAGGCCGCGGACAGGGTATATCTTTGGACTTC. Its translation: CASSQGRGQGISLDF. The chain links TRBV4-1 to TRBJ2-7; TRBD1 agrees at 8 bases. The length of the CDR3 is 15 residues. The V gene's germline CDR1 is MGHRA and CDR2 YSYEKL.

The chain recombines TRBV11-3 with TRBJ1-4, with a possible D match to TRBD1 (6 bases). V lost 1 base, J lost 10 bases, and 19 bases lay in between. This CDR3 has 16 amino acids. Germline V lookup: CDR1 SGHNT, CDR2 YENEEA. The CDR3 DNA reads TGTGCCAGCAGCTTAGGGGGGCCGGGCCTACAAGGAAAACTGTTTTTT. Its protein product is CASSLGGPGLQGKLFF.